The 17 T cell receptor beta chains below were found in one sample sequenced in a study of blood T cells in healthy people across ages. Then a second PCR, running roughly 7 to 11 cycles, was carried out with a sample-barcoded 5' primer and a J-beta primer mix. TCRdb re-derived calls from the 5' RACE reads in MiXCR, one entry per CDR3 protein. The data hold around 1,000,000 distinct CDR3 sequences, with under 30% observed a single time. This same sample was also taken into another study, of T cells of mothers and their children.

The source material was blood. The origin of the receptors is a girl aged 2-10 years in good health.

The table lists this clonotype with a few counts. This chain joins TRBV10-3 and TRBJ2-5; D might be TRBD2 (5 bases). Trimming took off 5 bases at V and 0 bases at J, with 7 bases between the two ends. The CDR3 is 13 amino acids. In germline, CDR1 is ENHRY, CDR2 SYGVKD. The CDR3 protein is CAISNGNQETQYF. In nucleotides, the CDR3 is TGTGCCATCAGTAACGGGAACCAAGAGACCCAGTACTTC.

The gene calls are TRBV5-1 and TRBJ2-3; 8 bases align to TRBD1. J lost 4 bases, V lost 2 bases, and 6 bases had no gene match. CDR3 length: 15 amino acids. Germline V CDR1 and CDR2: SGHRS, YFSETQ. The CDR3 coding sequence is TGCGCCAGCAGCTTTTCGGACAGGGAGTCAGATACGCAGTATTTT. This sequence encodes CASSFSDRESDTQYF.

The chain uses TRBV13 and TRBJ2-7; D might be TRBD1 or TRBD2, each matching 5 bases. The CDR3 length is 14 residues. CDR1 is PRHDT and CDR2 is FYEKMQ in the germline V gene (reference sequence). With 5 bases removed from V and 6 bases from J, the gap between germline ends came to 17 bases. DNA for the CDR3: TGTGCCAGCAGCCCCAGGGACCTCGAAGGCGAGCAGTACTTC. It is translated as CASSPRDLEGEQYF.

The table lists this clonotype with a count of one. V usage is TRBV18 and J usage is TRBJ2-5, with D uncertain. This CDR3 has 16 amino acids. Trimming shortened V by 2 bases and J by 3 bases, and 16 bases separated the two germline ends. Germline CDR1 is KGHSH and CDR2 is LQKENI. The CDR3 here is CASSPYVAGPEETQYF. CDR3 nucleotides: TGTGCCAGCTCACCATATGTCGCAGGTCCCGAAGAGACCCAGTACTTC.

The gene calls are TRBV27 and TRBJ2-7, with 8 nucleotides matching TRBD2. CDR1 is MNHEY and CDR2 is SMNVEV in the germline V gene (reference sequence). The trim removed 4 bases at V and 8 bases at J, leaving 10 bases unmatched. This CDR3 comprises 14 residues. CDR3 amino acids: CASSSAGAVVKQYF. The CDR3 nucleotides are TGTGCCAGCAGTTCAGCGGGAGCGGTGGTAAAGCAGTACTTC.

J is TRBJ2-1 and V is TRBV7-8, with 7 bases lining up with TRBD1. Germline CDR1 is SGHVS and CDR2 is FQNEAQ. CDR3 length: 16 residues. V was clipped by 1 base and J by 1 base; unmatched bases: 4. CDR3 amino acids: CASSLDPGGSYNEQFF. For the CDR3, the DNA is TGTGCCAGCAGCTTAGACCCAGGGGGATCCTACAATGAGCAGTTCTTC.

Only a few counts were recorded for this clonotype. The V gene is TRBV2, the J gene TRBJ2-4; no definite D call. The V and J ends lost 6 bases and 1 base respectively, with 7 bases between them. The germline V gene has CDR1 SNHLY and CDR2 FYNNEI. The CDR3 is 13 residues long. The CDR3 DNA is TGTGCCAGCAGGGGATGGGCCAAAAACATTCAGTACTTC. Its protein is CASRGWAKNIQYF.

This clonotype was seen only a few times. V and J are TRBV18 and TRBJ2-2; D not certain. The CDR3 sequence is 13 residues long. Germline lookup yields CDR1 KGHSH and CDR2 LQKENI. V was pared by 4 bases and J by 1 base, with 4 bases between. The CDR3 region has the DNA TGTGCCAGCTCACAGTGGAACACCGGGGAGCTGTTTTTT. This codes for CASSQWNTGELFF.

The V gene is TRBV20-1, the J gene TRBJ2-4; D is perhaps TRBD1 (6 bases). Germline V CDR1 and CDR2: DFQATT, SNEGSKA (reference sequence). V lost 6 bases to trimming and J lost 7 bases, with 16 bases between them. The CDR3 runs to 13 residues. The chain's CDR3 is CSASGEGVNIQYF. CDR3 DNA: TGCAGTGCCTCAGGGGAAGGGGTGAACATTCAGTACTTC.

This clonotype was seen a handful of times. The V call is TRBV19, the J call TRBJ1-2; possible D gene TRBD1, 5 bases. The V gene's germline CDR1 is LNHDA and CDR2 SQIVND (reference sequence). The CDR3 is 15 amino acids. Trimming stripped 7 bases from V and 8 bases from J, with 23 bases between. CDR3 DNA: TGTGCCAGTACCAATTCCCGCTCAGGGAGGGACGGCTACACCTTC. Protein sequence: CASTNSRSGRDGYTF.

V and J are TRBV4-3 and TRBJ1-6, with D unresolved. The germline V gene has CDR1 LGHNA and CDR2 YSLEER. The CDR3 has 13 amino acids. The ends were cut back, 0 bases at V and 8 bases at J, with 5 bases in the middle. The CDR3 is CASSQDRDSPLHF. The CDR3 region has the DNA TGCGCCAGCAGCCAAGATCGGGATTCACCCCTCCACTTT.

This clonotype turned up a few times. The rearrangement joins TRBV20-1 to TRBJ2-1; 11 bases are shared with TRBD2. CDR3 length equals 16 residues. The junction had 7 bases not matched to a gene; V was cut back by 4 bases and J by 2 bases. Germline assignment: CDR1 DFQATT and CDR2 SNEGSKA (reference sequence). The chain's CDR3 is CSANLGLAETYNEQFF. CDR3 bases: TGCAGTGCTAACCTGGGACTAGCGGAAACCTACAATGAGCAGTTCTTC.

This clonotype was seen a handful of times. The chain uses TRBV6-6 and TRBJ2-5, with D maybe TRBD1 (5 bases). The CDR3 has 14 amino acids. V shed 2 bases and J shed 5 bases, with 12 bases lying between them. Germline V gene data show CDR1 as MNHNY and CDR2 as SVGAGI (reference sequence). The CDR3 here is CASSYDRRGETQYF. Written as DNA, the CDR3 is TGTGCCAGCAGTTACGACAGACGAGGCGAGACCCAGTACTTC.

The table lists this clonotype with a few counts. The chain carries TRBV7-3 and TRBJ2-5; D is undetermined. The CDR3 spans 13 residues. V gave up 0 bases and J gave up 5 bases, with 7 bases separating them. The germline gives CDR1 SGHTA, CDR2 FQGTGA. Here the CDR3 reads CASSLTARETQYF. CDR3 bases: TGTGCCAGCAGCTTAACAGCTCGGGAGACCCAGTACTTC.

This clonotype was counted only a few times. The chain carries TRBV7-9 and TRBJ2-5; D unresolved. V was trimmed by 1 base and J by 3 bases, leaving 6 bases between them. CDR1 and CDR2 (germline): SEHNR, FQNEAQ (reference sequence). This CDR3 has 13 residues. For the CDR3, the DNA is TGTGCCAGCAGCTTAGTAATTAAAGAGACCCAGTACTTC. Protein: CASSLVIKETQYF.

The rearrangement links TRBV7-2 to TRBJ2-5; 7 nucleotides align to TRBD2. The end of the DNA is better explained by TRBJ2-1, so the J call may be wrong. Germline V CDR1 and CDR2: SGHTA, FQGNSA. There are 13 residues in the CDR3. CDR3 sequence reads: CATAPTSWHEQFF. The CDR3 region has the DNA TGTGCCACCGCCCCGACTAGCTGGCATGAGCAGTTCTTC.

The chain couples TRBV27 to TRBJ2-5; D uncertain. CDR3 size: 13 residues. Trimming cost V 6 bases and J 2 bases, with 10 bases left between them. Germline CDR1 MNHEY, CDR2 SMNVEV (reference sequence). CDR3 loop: CASRPVGQETQYF. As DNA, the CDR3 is TGTGCCAGCAGGCCCGTCGGTCAAGAGACCCAGTACTTC.